This is a list of T cell receptor beta chains from one sample in a study of neurological immune-mediated disorders. TCRdb processed the 5' RACE reads anew with MiXCR; each CDR3 protein has one entry. This sample has some 22,000 distinct CDR3 sequences, with roughly 17% found just once. Source material: CD8+ T cells from blood. The source of these receptors is a young woman with multiple sclerosis. Both conserved end residues are part of each CDR3. A D gene is named only where the DNA matches it firmly.

12	TRBJ1-1	TRBV6-6	NA	CASRLRNTEAFF
15	TRBJ2-3	TRBV5-1	TRBD1	CASRSGTGGVDTQYF
15	TRBJ2-5	TRBV5-5	TRBD1	CASSLPGQYQETQYF
16	TRBJ2-3	TRBV5-6	TRBD1	CASSFRDRASTDTQYF
15	TRBJ2-7	TRBV18	TRBD1	CASSPWTGEVYEQYF
17	TRBJ2-3	TRBV14	TRBD2	CASSQVKLAGVSDTQYF
17	TRBJ1-5	TRBV20-1	NA	CSARPPRTGRPNQPQHF
16	TRBJ1-1	TRBV4-1	NA	CASSPPEGLTNTEAFF
13	TRBJ1-1	TRBV9	NA	CASSPLGVTEAFF
13	TRBJ2-7	TRBV29-1	NA	CSVETPSETEQYF
14	TRBJ2-1	TRBV29-1	TRBD2	CSVKGAGYYNEQFF
18	TRBJ2-5	TRBV7-8	TRBD2	CASSLRSRLAGDRETQYF
15	TRBJ2-2	TRBV20-1	NA	CSASAGTTVVGELFF
13	TRBJ2-1	TRBV18	NA	CASSPGTGDEQFF
16	TRBJ1-1	TRBV4-3	NA	CASSQALTGMFSEAFF
12	TRBJ2-7	TRBV9	NA	CASSVVGSEQYF
14	TRBJ2-5	TRBV20-1	TRBD2	CSARSGRARETQYF
20	TRBJ1-1	TRBV27	TRBD1	CASSLGRWDSGVLENTEAFF
15	TRBJ1-1	TRBV9	NA	CASSVGSSKTAEAFF
15	TRBJ2-1	TRBV19	NA	CASSVRADIYNEQFF
11	TRBJ2-3	TRBV2	NA	CASINVNTQYF
14	TRBJ2-7	TRBV3-1	TRBD1	CASSQTGTAYEQYF
13	TRBJ2-3	TRBV10-2	TRBD2	CASSESSGGTQYF
13	TRBJ1-2	TRBV20-1	NA	CSARLGGLSGYTF
14	TRBJ1-2	TRBV9	TRBD1	CASSDADRDYGYTF